The rows below give T cell receptor beta chains drawn from one sample of a study of post-analysis software for immune sequencing data. A single record per CDR3 protein comes from TCRdb applying MiXCR to the PCR reads. The table lists roughly 620,000 distinct CDR3 sequences, around 44% of them singletons. Sequenced material: blood. The receptor set was obtained from a girl aged 5 to 17 with multiple sclerosis. The CDR3 runs from the conserved cysteine through the conserved F or W. The D gene is left open where the match is weak. Rows give clone size only sometimes, using once, few, many, or a class for an expanded clone.

d_call j_call v_call clone_size cdr3_aa cdr3_nt
TRBD2 TRBJ2-1 TRBV12-3/TRBV12-4 - CASRPKLAGGYNEQFF TGTGCCAGCAGGCCCAAACTAGCGGGAGGGTACAATGAGCAGTTCTTC
- TRBJ2-2 TRBV27 - CASRFQGFGELFF TGTGCCAGCAGATTTCAGGGGTTCGGGGAGCTGTTTTTT
TRBD1 TRBJ1-4 TRBV12-3/TRBV12-4 - CASSLDRGSNEKLFF TGTGCCAGCAGCCTAGACAGGGGCAGTAATGAAAAACTGTTTTTT
- TRBJ1-2 TRBV5-1 - CASRLEDSYGYTF TGCGCCAGCAGACTTGAAGACAGCTATGGCTACACCTTC
- TRBJ2-5 TRBV28 - CASSLWQETQYF TGTGCCAGCAGTTTATGGCAGGAGACCCAGTACTTC
TRBD2 TRBJ2-3 TRBV12-3/TRBV12-4 - CASTRGGREADAEYF TGTGCCAGCACCCGAGGAGGGAGGGAGGCAGATGCGGAATATTTT
TRBD2 TRBJ2-1 TRBV10-3 few CAIRVSGGRDSYNEQFF TGTGCCATCAGGGTTTCTGGCGGGAGGGACTCCTACAATGAGCAGTTCTTC
TRBD2 TRBJ2-1 TRBV4-1 - CASSQGSPLAGGSYNEQFF TGCGCCAGCAGCCAAGGATCTCCCTTGGCGGGAGGGTCTTACAATGAGCAGTTCTTC
- TRBJ2-7 TRBV10-3 - CAISESKAEQYF TGTGCCATCAGTGAGTCGAAGGCCGAGCAGTACTTC
- TRBJ2-5 TRBV29-1 - CSVGVAQETQYF TGCAGCGTTGGGGTAGCCCAAGAGACCCAGTACTTC
- TRBJ2-2 TRBV7-2 - CASSRPGPAKTGERFF TGTGCCAGCAGTCGCCCGGGACCCGCGAAAACCGGGGAGCGGTTTTTT
TRBD1 TRBJ1-6 TRBV6-4 - CASLPRWGQGRFGFSPLHF TGTGCCAGCCTCCCTCGGTGGGGACAGGGGAGATTCGGATTCTCACCCCTCCACTTT
- TRBJ2-7 TRBV5-5 - CASSLDGGGMYEQYF TGTGCCAGCAGCTTGGACGGTGGGGGGATGTACGAGCAGTACTTC
- TRBJ1-6 TRBV6-1 - CASSDVGRSSYNSPLHF TGTGCCAGCAGTGACGTTGGGAGAAGCTCCTATAATTCACCCCTCCACTTT
- TRBJ2-7 TRBV29-1 - CSVEGFQSHEQYF TGCAGCGTTGAAGGTTTCCAGTCCCACGAGCAGTACTTC
- TRBJ1-2 TRBV7-2 few CASSKYEMSGYTF TGTGCCAGCAGCAAGTACGAGATGAGTGGCTACACCTTC
TRBD2 TRBJ2-1 TRBV10-3 - CAISEGELAVYNEQFF TGTGCCATCAGTGAGGGGGAACTAGCGGTCTACAATGAGCAGTTCTTC
TRBD2 TRBJ2-1 TRBV7-8 few CASSLAPTARLARNPNEQFF TGTGCCAGCAGCTTAGCCCCTACCGCAAGACTAGCGAGGAACCCCAATGAGCAGTTCTTC
TRBD1 TRBJ2-7 TRBV5-1 few CASSLRTGFEQYF TGCGCCAGCAGCTTACGGACAGGGTTCGAGCAGTACTTC
- TRBJ2-6 TRBV6-6 few CASSDSIVLTF TGTGCCAGCAGTGACAGTATCGTCCTGACTTTC
- TRBJ1-1 TRBV12-3/TRBV12-4 few CANNYRLNTEAFF TGTGCCAACAACTACAGGTTGAACACTGAAGCTTTCTTT
- TRBJ2-5 TRBV9 - CASSAKGSGEETQYF TGTGCCAGCAGCGCCAAGGGGTCAGGGGAAGAGACCCAGTACTTC
- TRBJ2-6 TRBV7-3 - CASSLTWAGMSGANVLTF TGTGCCAGCAGCTTAACTTGGGCAGGCATGTCTGGGGCCAACGTCCTGACTTTC
- TRBJ2-5 TRBV28 - CASREGKETQYF TGTGCCAGCAGGGAGGGGAAAGAGACCCAGTACTTC
TRBD2 TRBJ2-1 TRBV5-1 - CASSLESLAGNEQFF TGCGCCAGCAGCTTGGAATCACTAGCGGGGAATGAGCAGTTCTTC
- TRBJ1-5 TRBV6-5 - CASSARGVINQPQHF TGTGCCAGCAGTGCTAGGGGGGTGATCAATCAGCCCCAGCATTTT
- TRBJ2-7 TRBV2 few CASSASRGEQYF TGTGCCAGCAGTGCCTCTAGGGGCGAGCAGTACTTC
- TRBJ2-3 TRBV6-6 few CASSHITDTQYF TGTGCCAGCAGCCACATCACAGATACGCAGTATTTT
- TRBJ1-4 TRBV29-1 - CSVGHQGEKLFF TGCAGCGTTGGACATCAAGGCGAAAAACTGTTTTTT
TRBD1 TRBJ2-1 TRBV4-3 - CASSQGPRTGGGQFF TGCGCCAGCAGCCAAGGGCCCCGGACAGGGGGGGGGCAGTTCTTC
TRBD2 TRBJ2-5 TRBV20-1 - CSANGGGRGTQYF TGCAGTGCTAATGGGGGGGGTCGAGGGACCCAGTACTTC
- TRBJ2-3 TRBV5-1 - CASSLEGHGETDTQYF TGCGCCAGCAGCCTGGAGGGGCATGGTGAGACAGATACGCAGTATTTT
- TRBJ2-5 TRBV6-1 - CASNPETVQETQYF TGTGCCAGCAATCCCGAGACCGTACAAGAGACCCAGTACTTC